These 3 T cell receptor beta chains share one sample of origin, sequenced in a study of T cell clonality in common variable immunodeficiency. TCRdb's copy holds only in-frame clones and misses some; the assay was immunoSEQ multiplex PCR. The specimen has tens of thousands of clones, none found just once. Source material: peripheral blood mononuclear cells. All receptors come from a person aged 18-70 years in good health.

In this sample, this clone turned up many times. The CDR3 extends 3 residues past the end of the read, so its final part is completed from the germline J gene. The chain combines TRBV19 with TRBJ1-5; TRBD1 matches 8 bases. The V segment lost 6 bases and the J segment 1 base; nucleotides outside the gene matches: 14. Germline V gives CDR1 LNHDA, CDR2 SQIVND (reference sequence). There are 18 residues in the CDR3. The CDR3 protein is CASSRKGQADISNQPQHF. The CDR3 DNA, read in part, is TGTGCCAGTAGCAGGAAGGGACAGGCTGATATAAGCAATCAGCCC.

This clone was seen many times. The CDR3 end is not reached by the read, which stops 3 residues before it; the germline J gene fills it in. J is TRBJ1-1 and V is TRBV28; no firm D call. CDR1 and CDR2 (germline): MDHEN, SYDVKM. This CDR3 has 14 residues. V was trimmed by 0 bases and J by 3 bases, leaving 8 bases between them. CDR3 bases read: TGTGCCAGCAGTTTATGGGCGGAGGACACTGAA. Translated, it gives CASSLWAEDTE. The CDR3 in full is CASSLWAEDTEAFF. Variable domain in full (rest from reference TRBV28 and TRBJ1-1): DVKVTQSSRYLVKRTGEKVFLECVQDMDHENMFWYRQDPGLGLRLIYFSYDVKMKEKGDIPEGYSVSREKKERFSLILESASTNQTSMYLCASSLWAEDTEAFFGQGTRLTVV.

This clone has at least ten counts. CDR3 DNA, as far as it was read: TGCAGTGCTAGAGATTTCACAGGGGGCCTGCTCGAG. As protein: CSARDFTGGLLE. The full CDR3 protein reads CSARDFTGGLLEQYF. The V call is TRBV20-1, the J call TRBJ2-7, with 9 positions matching TRBD1. The read terminates 3 residues ahead of where the CDR3 ends, so the germline J gene completes it. The CDR3 totals 15 residues. Germline V gives CDR1 DFQATT, CDR2 SNEGSKA (reference sequence). Trimming cost V 0 bases and J 6 bases; bases outside gene matches: 9.